These T cell receptor beta chains were read from a single sample in a study of vaccination effects on CD4 cells after COVID-19. Their antigen targets remain unknown. Libraries were prepared by immunoSEQ multiplex PCR; TCRdb keeps only in-frame clonotypes and omits some of them. Here the sample spans fewer than 40,000 clones, approximately 67% being singletons. Sequenced here: CD4+ T cells from PBMCs cultured without peptide, sampled before COVID-19 vaccination. Receptor source: a human donor who received a COVID-19 vaccine. Each CDR3 is given with its conserved first and last residue. The order of the fields is J gene, D gene, clone size, V gene, CDR3 length, CDR3 DNA, CDR3 protein. A D gene is named only where the DNA matches it firmly. Where a row states a size, it is once, few, many or the class of an expanded clone; other rows omit it.

J: TRBJ2-7
D: .
size: .
V: TRBV3-1/TRBV3-2
length: 11
DNA: TGTGCCAGCGGGGGGTCGGTCGAGCAGTACTTC
CDR3: CASGGSVEQYF

J: TRBJ2-3
D: .
size: .
V: TRBV3-1/TRBV3-2
length: 14
DNA: TGTGCCAGCAGCCAAGTCTTAGGCACAGATACGCAGTATTTT
CDR3: CASSQVLGTDTQYF

J: TRBJ1-4
D: .
size: .
V: TRBV15
length: 13
DNA: TGTGCCACCAGCAGAGGAGAGTATGAAAAACTGTTTTTT
CDR3: CATSRGEYEKLFF

J: TRBJ2-7
D: TRBD2
size: .
V: TRBV7-2
length: 18
DNA: TGTGCCAGCAGTCTCCACGGGAGGGGGAGACACCTGAGCTACGAGCAGTACTTC
CDR3: CASSLHGRGRHLSYEQYF

J: TRBJ2-5
D: .
size: .
V: TRBV7-5
length: 15
DNA: TGTGCCAGAAGCTTAGGTAAGGGGTCACAAGAGACCCAGTACTTC
CDR3: CARSLGKGSQETQYF

J: TRBJ1-1
D: .
size: .
V: TRBV19
length: 14
DNA: TGTGCCAGTATAGGGGGATGGCCGAACACTGAAGCTTTCTTT
CDR3: CASIGGWPNTEAFF

J: TRBJ1-5
D: .
size: .
V: TRBV27
length: 15
DNA: TGTGCCAGCAGTTTAGGACCGGGCCCCAATCAGCCCCAGCATTTT
CDR3: CASSLGPGPNQPQHF

J: TRBJ1-3
D: .
size: .
V: TRBV6-5
length: 15
DNA: TGTGCCAGCAGTTACTCGGGTCTCTCTGGAAACACCATATATTTT
CDR3: CASSYSGLSGNTIYF

J: TRBJ2-1
D: .
size: .
V: TRBV2
length: 11
DNA: TGTGCCAGCAGTGAAAGTCATGAGCAGTTCTTC
CDR3: CASSESHEQFF

J: TRBJ1-2
D: .
size: .
V: TRBV7-9
length: 12
DNA: TGTGCCAGCAGCTACAGGGCCTATGGCTACACCTTC
CDR3: CASSYRAYGYTF

J: TRBJ1-2
D: TRBD1
size: .
V: TRBV7-9
length: 14
DNA: TGTGCCAGCAGCTTAGTTAGGACAGGGGACGGCTACACCTTC
CDR3: CASSLVRTGDGYTF

J: TRBJ1-2
D: .
size: few
V: TRBV5-4
length: 15
DNA: TGTGCCAGCAGCTTGCGGACGGGTGGGGACTATGGCTACACCTTC
CDR3: CASSLRTGGDYGYTF

J: TRBJ1-1
D: .
size: few
V: TRBV10-1
length: 13
DNA: TGCGCCAGCTCTGGGCAGGGGCTCACTGAAGCTTTCTTT
CDR3: CASSGQGLTEAFF

J: TRBJ1-2
D: .
size: .
V: TRBV5-4
length: 15
DNA: TGTGCCAGCAGCTTGGGGACTGCCTTTGGCTATGGCTACACCTTC
CDR3: CASSLGTAFGYGYTF

J: TRBJ1-4
D: .
size: once
V: TRBV3-1/TRBV3-2
length: 16
DNA: TGTGCCAGCAGCCGCGGAGGGGGGACAACTAATGAAAAACTGTTTTTT
CDR3: CASSRGGGTTNEKLFF

J: TRBJ2-7
D: TRBD1
size: .
V: TRBV5-1
length: 15
DNA: TGCGCCAGCAGCAACCGGGACAGGGGAACTTACGAGCAGTACTTC
CDR3: CASSNRDRGTYEQYF

J: TRBJ1-4
D: TRBD1
size: .
V: TRBV11-2
length: 14
DNA: TGTGCCAGCAGCCGGGACAGGGGAAGAGAAAAACTGTTTTTT
CDR3: CASSRDRGREKLFF

J: TRBJ2-1
D: TRBD2
size: .
V: TRBV27
length: 15
DNA: TGTGCCAGCAGTTTCGCGGGAGGACATCCCTATGAGCAGTTCTTC
CDR3: CASSFAGGHPYEQFF